Sequencing of this TCR beta chain was carried out in a study of type 1 regulatory T cells. Looking at the study overall: T-allo10 is a Tr1-enriched, alloantigen-specific CD4 T cell product made in vitro.

V dropped 3 bases and J dropped 3; count of bases not matched to a gene: 5. Germline V gene sequence: CDR1 SGHTA, CDR2 FQGNSA. The CDR3 sequence is 14 residues long. This clonotype appeared many times. MiXCR, run by TCRdb on the reads, gives a single entry per CDR3 protein. Altogether about 20,000 distinct CDR3 sequences are present, roughly a tenth being singletons, with the ten largest covering approximately 2.8%. This TCR derives from a human donor in good health. Material: CD4+ T cells, either the whole sample or a sorted fraction (not recorded which). V and J are TRBV7-2 and TRBJ2-7; 7 bases align to TRBD2. The CDR3 sequence is CASSLREGNYEQYF. CDR3 sequence (DNA): TGTGCCAGCAGCTTGAGGGAGGGGAACTACGAGCAGTACTTC.